Listed below are T cell receptor beta chains from one sample, sequenced in a study of blood T cell repertoires in COVID-19. Sequenced by immunoSEQ multiplex PCR; TCRdb stores in-frame clones only, minus some. The repertoire holds about 190,000 clones, 84% seen once, with around 3.5% in the top ten. The sequenced material came from PBMCs or T cells enriched from blood (not recorded which). The source is a woman in her 30s who had recovered from COVID-19. Both conserved end residues are part of each CDR3. Each record gives: V gene, J gene, CDR3 protein.

TRBV28,TRBJ2-1,CASSLFGTSNYNEQFF
TRBV7-2,TRBJ2-1,CASSFTVRLALKNYNEQFF
TRBV5-1,TRBJ1-4,CASSLGTLATNEKLFF
TRBV7-2,TRBJ1-1,CASSLARDNTEAFF
TRBV7-2,TRBJ2-3,CASSFGLAGEAQYF
TRBV6-6,TRBJ2-7,CASNSPGLISYEQYF
TRBV11-2,TRBJ2-5,CASSLDGLAGSETQYF
TRBV19,TRBJ2-2,CASSRARGTGWTGELFF
TRBV19,TRBJ1-5,CASSPYRQALGYYSNQPQHF
TRBV9,TRBJ1-3,CASNRGTGQGDSGNTIYF
TRBV4-2,TRBJ2-2,CASSQDRLAGPGELFF
TRBV24-1,TRBJ2-1,CATSDPGGQNSYNEQFF
TRBV5-1,TRBJ1-1,CASSSKGLLNTEAFF
TRBV10-2,TRBJ1-3,CASGGEYSGNTIYF
TRBV5-1,TRBJ2-4,CASRSTGSDIQYF
TRBV27,TRBJ1-2,CASSYRTGENYGYTF
TRBV4-1,TRBJ2-3,CASSQAPLTDTQYF
TRBV25-1,TRBJ1-1,CASSTQGGVSEAFF
TRBV6-2/TRBV6-3,TRBJ1-5,CASCPRTGVRIGNQPQHF
TRBV2,TRBJ1-2,CASLYRGGHYYGYTF
TRBV27,TRBJ1-2,CASSFSAGYGYTF
TRBV11-3,TRBJ2-2,CASSAGTSGRRGTGELFF
TRBV10-3,TRBJ2-2,CAISESSGANTGELFF
TRBV6-6,TRBJ2-3,CASSYRNRGTDTQYF
TRBV3-1/TRBV3-2,TRBJ1-3,CASSPRNSGNTIYF
TRBV7-9,TRBJ1-4,CASRPTGPMEKLFF
TRBV2,TRBJ1-2,CASSRTGLGYTF
TRBV4-2,TRBJ2-2,CASSQEGGRADGELFF
TRBV5-1,TRBJ2-1,CASSLGGAGTYNEQFF
TRBV5-6,TRBJ2-5,CASSLGFLTGLKTQYF
TRBV19,TRBJ2-1,CASSDPLGADTNEQFF
TRBV11-2,TRBJ2-3,CASSPGASGGVADTQYF
TRBV5-5,TRBJ1-1,CASSLGQQFLNTEAFF
TRBV30,TRBJ2-4,CAWNWDRGLSTQYF